Sequencing of this T cell receptor beta chain was carried out in a study of response to subunit inactivated influenza vaccine. The study's findings and limits: Seasonal influenza vaccination, on each occasion, was suggested by the authors to recruit few new T cells.

Each CDR3 protein is one row after TCRdb ran MiXCR on the RT-PCR reads. The repertoire consists of under 850,000 distinct CDR3 sequences, with roughly 20% occurring once and the leading ten covering approximately 11%. This clonotype was found once. The antigen is unknown. The germline V and J ends were trimmed by 0 bases and 3 bases, with 13 bases remaining between them. The length of the CDR3 is 15 residues. Germline CDR1 reads SGHTS; CDR2 reads YDEGEE. This chain joins TRBV5-8 and TRBJ2-7; D unclear. Sequencing used PBMCs from blood, obtained approximately 5 days after vaccination. The sequence was collected from a man aged 45-65 years who received an inactivated influenza vaccine. The CDR3 loop reads CASSLAPLLDYEQYF. The DNA of the CDR3 is TGTGCCAGCAGCTTGGCCCCCCTCTTGGACTACGAGCAGTACTTC.